The 30 T cell receptor beta chains below were found in one sample sequenced in a study of cytomegalovirus exposure and HLA in healthy donors. Generated by immunoSEQ multiplex PCR, the TCRdb table keeps only in-frame clones and is missing some. The sample has around 150,000 clones, approximately 86% seen once. Sample: PBMCs. The receptors were sampled from a woman between 18 and 29 years old in good health and CMV-seropositive.

The chain has TRBV28 and TRBJ1-5, with 9 positions matching TRBD1. The CDR3 totals 14 residues. Germline V gene data show CDR1 as MDHEN and CDR2 as SYDVKM. Trimming took 6 bases from V and 3 from J; bases not matched to a gene: 3. The CDR3 is CASSRQGDNQPQHF. Here the CDR3 DNA reads TGTGCCAGCAGCCGACAGGGGGACAATCAGCCCCAGCATTTT.

J is TRBJ1-2 and V is TRBV19; TRBD1 matches 10 bases. Germline CDR1 LNHDA, CDR2 SQIVND (reference sequence). The CDR3 is made up of 14 amino acids. Losses at the gene ends were 7 bases for V and 13 bases for J; bases not matched to a gene: 15. CDR3 in amino acids: CASMRGDRGSSVTF. The CDR3 nucleotides read TGTGCCAGTATGAGAGGGGACAGGGGCAGTAGCGTCACCTTC. Using reference TRBV19 and TRBJ1-2 for the parts outside the CDR3, the full variable domain is DGGITQSPKYLFRKEGQNVTLSCEQNLNHDAMYWYRQDPGQGLRLIYYSQIVNDFQKGDIAEGYSVSREKKESFPLTVTSAQKNPTAFYLCASMRGDRGSSVTFGSGTRLTVV.

The chain couples TRBV18 to TRBJ2-1; 7 positions agree with TRBD1. Per germline, CDR1 KGHSH and CDR2 LQKENI. There are 13 residues in the CDR3. V gave up 6 bases and J gave up 6 bases; unmatched junction bases: 5. The CDR3, as DNA: TGTGCCAGCTCCGTACAGGGGTTCAATGAGCAGTTCTTC. Protein product: CASSVQGFNEQFF.

The CDR3 is CASSPQSLRGGYTF. The CDR3 bases are TGTGCCAGCAGCCCTCAATCACTTAGGGGTGGCTACACCTTC. The J gene is TRBJ1-2, the V gene TRBV7-2, with D tentatively TRBD1 (5 bases). Looked up from germline, CDR1 is SGHTA and CDR2 is FQGNSA. The CDR3 is made up of 14 amino acids. V was trimmed by 5 bases and J by 7 bases, leaving 17 bases between them.

The J gene is TRBJ1-2, the V gene TRBV13; 10 bases fit TRBD1. In germline, CDR1 is PRHDT, CDR2 FYEKMQ (reference sequence). V dropped 4 bases and J dropped 4; count of bases not matched to a gene: 12. CDR3 length equals 17 residues. The CDR3 loop reads CASSYSTGGPEAYGYTF. In DNA, the CDR3 is TGTGCCAGCAGCTACTCGACAGGGGGCCCTGAAGCCTATGGCTACACCTTC.

This chain connects TRBV27 to TRBJ2-7, with 9 bases identical to TRBD1. V shed 5 bases and J 3 bases; nucleotides not matched to a gene: 5. Germline lookup yields CDR1 MNHEY and CDR2 SMNVEV (reference sequence). The CDR3 has 14 amino acids. CDR3 in DNA: TGTGCCAGCAGTCAACAGGGGGCTAACTACGAGCAGTACTTC. It is translated as CASSQQGANYEQYF.

V usage is TRBV6-5 and J usage is TRBJ1-1; D not resolved. This CDR3 has 12 amino acids. Trimming shortened V by 5 bases and J by 3 bases, and 7 bases separated the two germline ends. Germline V CDR1 and CDR2: MNHEY, SVGAGI. CDR3 DNA: TGTGCCAGCAGTGCCACAGACACTGAAGCTTTCTTT. Residues: CASSATDTEAFF.

J is TRBJ1-2 and V is TRBV6-6, with 8 bases matching TRBD1. The CDR3 covers 11 residues. Germline trimming cut 6 bases from V and 8 bases from J; bases unmatched to any gene: 2. Germline V lookup: CDR1 MNHNY, CDR2 SVGAGI (reference sequence). CDR3 coding DNA: TGTGCCAGCAGACAGGGGGAAGGCTACACCTTC. Its protein is CASRQGEGYTF.

This clone was picked up one time. The genes are TRBV7-9 and TRBJ2-7, with D possibly TRBD2 on 7 matching bases. CDR3 length equals 16 residues. Per the germline V gene, CDR1 is SEHNR and CDR2 is FQNEAQ (reference sequence). The V end was cut by 2 bases, the J end by 0 bases, with 14 bases between. CDR3 nucleotides: TGTGCCAGCAGCTTAATAGGGGGGGCTTTCTCCTACGAGCAGTACTTC. This gives the protein CASSLIGGAFSYEQYF.

The V and J genes are TRBV28 and TRBJ1-1; 8 bases align to TRBD1. The germline gives CDR1 MDHEN, CDR2 SYDVKM. V was pared by 5 bases and J by 1 base, with 6 bases of the junction left unmatched. The CDR3 has 15 residues. CDR3 sequence: CASSGSGTGNTEAFF. The DNA of the CDR3 is TGTGCCAGCAGTGGATCCGGGACAGGGAACACTGAAGCTTTCTTT. The whole variable domain, filled in from reference TRBV28 and TRBJ1-1, reads DVKVTQSSRYLVKRTGEKVFLECVQDMDHENMFWYRQDPGLGLRLIYFSYDVKMKEKGDIPEGYSVSREKKERFSLILESASTNQTSMYLCASSGSGTGNTEAFFGQGTRLTVV.

This clone was found once. The chain recombines TRBV18 with TRBJ2-5; D gene ambiguous. The V end was cut by 4 bases, the J end by 1 base, with 4 bases between. Germline CDR1 and CDR2: KGHSH and LQKENI. CDR3 length: 12 residues. CDR3 in amino acids: CASSLSQETQYF. As DNA, the CDR3 is TGTGCCAGCTCACTCAGCCAAGAGACCCAGTACTTC. The full variable domain, in which reference TRBV18 and TRBJ2-5 provide the parts outside the CDR3, is NAGVMQNPRHLVRRRGQEARLRCSPMKGHSHVYWYRQLPEEGLKFMVYLQKENIIDESGMPKERFSAEFPKEGPSILRIQQVVRGDSAAYFCASSLSQETQYFGPGTRLLVL.

The chain couples TRBV5-1 to TRBJ2-2, with D perhaps TRBD1 (5 bases). The length of the CDR3 is 16 residues. The germline gives CDR1 SGHRS, CDR2 YFSETQ. Trimming removed 1 base at V and 2 bases at J, with 12 bases between. The CDR3 region has the DNA TGCGCCAGCAGCTTGCTATGGGGCCCCAACACCGGGGAGCTGTTTTTT. Translating gives CASSLLWGPNTGELFF.

The V gene is TRBV4-3, the J gene TRBJ2-4, with D maybe TRBD2 (6 bases). V was clipped by 4 bases and J by 8 bases, with 12 bases between them. In germline, CDR1 is LGHNA, CDR2 YSLEER. The CDR3 runs to 13 residues. The CDR3 DNA reads as TGCGCCAGCAGCCCGGCAGGAGGGGACATTCAGTACTTC. This sequence encodes CASSPAGGDIQYF.

The J gene is TRBJ1-1, the V gene TRBV9; no definite D call. This CDR3 is 14 amino acids long. V lost 0 bases, J lost 3 bases, and 9 bases lay in between. From germline, CDR1 is SGDLS and CDR2 YYNGEE. CDR3 sequence: CASSVEARDTEAFF. The CDR3 nucleotides are TGTGCCAGCAGCGTAGAAGCGAGGGACACTGAAGCTTTCTTT.

J is TRBJ2-3 and V is TRBV7-2, with 8 bases matching TRBD1. J was trimmed by 4 bases and V by 3 bases; bases with no gene match: 0. The CDR3 is 13 amino acids. Germline V gene lookup returns CDR1 SGHTA and CDR2 FQGNSA. CDR3 nucleotides: TGTGCCAGCAGCTTGGACAGGGCAGATACGCAGTATTTT. Translated, it gives CASSLDRADTQYF.

The J gene is TRBJ2-1, the V gene TRBV19; D is perhaps TRBD2 (6 bases). The CDR3 length is 17 residues. V lost 1 base to trimming and J lost 2 bases, with 15 bases between them. CDR1 and CDR2 from the germline V gene are LNHDA and SQIVND (reference sequence). The CDR3 spells CASSIVGGDPAYNEQFF. Here the CDR3 DNA reads TGTGCCAGTAGTATAGTGGGCGGGGACCCGGCCTACAATGAGCAGTTCTTC.

The rearrangement joins TRBV5-1 to TRBJ2-1; 9 bases line up with TRBD2. This CDR3 spans 14 amino acids. V lost 2 bases, J lost 10 bases, and 7 bases stayed unmatched. The germline gives CDR1 SGHRS, CDR2 YFSETQ. CDR3 residues: CASSFGPREGEQFF. CDR3 bases: TGCGCCAGCAGCTTCGGTCCGCGGGAGGGGGAGCAGTTCTTC.

This clone appeared a single time. The chain couples TRBV9 to TRBJ2-1; 7 positions match TRBD2. Germline V gene data show CDR1 as SGDLS and CDR2 as YYNGEE. V shed 4 bases and J 8 bases; nucleotides not matched to a gene: 15. The CDR3 loop spans 16 amino acids. The CDR3 spells CASSTAEAGVADEQFF. CDR3 nucleotide sequence: TGTGCCAGCAGCACAGCTGAGGCGGGAGTGGCCGATGAGCAGTTCTTC.

The V gene is TRBV9, the J gene TRBJ1-2; D is possibly TRBD1 (6 bases). Germline CDR1 reads SGDLS; CDR2 reads YYNGEE. The CDR3 covers 14 residues. V was pared by 0 bases and J by 2 bases, with 8 bases between. The CDR3 sequence is CASSVVTGNYGYTF. In DNA, the CDR3 is TGTGCCAGCAGCGTAGTCACAGGGAACTATGGCTACACCTTC.

This rearrangement joins TRBV19 to TRBJ1-4; 8 bases are shared with TRBD1. The CDR3 runs to 16 residues. V shed 6 bases and J 5 bases; nucleotides not matched to a gene: 11. Germline lookup yields CDR1 LNHDA and CDR2 SQIVND (reference sequence). The chain's CDR3 is CASSLGQVSGNEKLFF. CDR3 sequence (DNA): TGTGCCAGTAGCCTGGGACAGGTCAGCGGGAATGAAAAACTGTTTTTT.

This chain joins TRBV28 and TRBJ1-6; perhaps TRBD1 as D (5 bases). The CDR3 runs 15 residues. V lost 3 bases and J lost 2, with 8 bases in between. Germline loops: CDR1 MDHEN, CDR2 SYDVKM. CDR3 sequence (DNA): TGTGCCAGCAGTTTTCAGGACACCTATAATTCACCCCTCCACTTT. It encodes CASSFQDTYNSPLHF.

The chain carries TRBV30 and TRBJ2-3; D could derive from TRBD1 or TRBD2 (5 bases each). The V gene lost 5 bases and the J gene lost 0 bases, with 9 bases spanning the gap. This CDR3 has 13 residues. Germline CDR1 is GTSNPN and CDR2 is SVGIG (reference sequence). CDR3 protein: CAWCEGSTDTQYF. The CDR3 DNA sequence: TGTGCCTGGTGTGAGGGGAGCACAGATACGCAGTATTTT.

This clone is a singleton in its sample. The rearrangement joins TRBV6-1 to TRBJ2-1; 8 bases agree with TRBD2. V lost 8 bases to trimming and J lost 8 bases; unmatched junction nucleotides: 11. The V gene's germline CDR1 is MNHNS and CDR2 SASEGT. The CDR3 covers 14 residues. Here the CDR3 DNA reads TGTGCCAGCTCCCGTAGCGGGATTGTCGATGAGCAGTTCTTC. It yields the protein CASSRSGIVDEQFF.

The V call is TRBV28, the J call TRBJ2-6; 7 bases line up with TRBD1. This CDR3 is 17 amino acids long. With 8 bases clipped from V and 1 base from J, the junction kept 11 bases outside the gene matches. Germline CDR1 and CDR2: MDHEN and SYDVKM. The CDR3 DNA is TGTGCCAGCGATCCGGGACAGACTTCGTCTGGGGCCAACGTCCTGACTTTC. Translated: CASDPGQTSSGANVLTF.

J is TRBJ2-3 and V is TRBV11-2; 9 positions agree with TRBD2. CDR3 length equals 16 residues. V lost 5 bases, J lost 0 bases, and 6 bases stayed unmatched. Looked up from germline, CDR1 is SGHAT and CDR2 is FQNNGV. In DNA, the CDR3 is TGTGCCAGCAGCCGGCGGGAGGGCACTAGCACAGATACGCAGTATTTT. Translated, it gives CASSRREGTSTDTQYF.

The J gene is TRBJ2-7, the V gene TRBV7-2, with D tentatively TRBD2 (5 bases). The CDR3 is 13 residues long. The V and J ends lost 5 bases and 4 bases respectively, with 12 bases between them. In germline, CDR1 is SGHTA, CDR2 FQGNSA. The CDR3 region is CASSRGRGYEQYF. CDR3 DNA: TGTGCCAGCAGCCGCGGCCGAGGGTACGAGCAGTACTTC.

V gene TRBV4-1 combines with J gene TRBJ2-7, with 8 bases fitting TRBD2. This CDR3 is built from 14 residues. The J segment lost 3 bases and the V segment lost 1 base, leaving 2 bases of the junction unmatched. Germline V gene lookup returns CDR1 MGHRA and CDR2 YSYEKL. CDR3 amino acids: CASSQAAGGYEQYF. CDR3 DNA: TGCGCCAGCAGCCAAGCCGCGGGGGGCTACGAGCAGTACTTC.

The chain has TRBV2 and TRBJ1-1; 9 bases line up with TRBD1. The CDR3 is 12 residues long. The trim removed 6 bases at V and 8 bases at J, leaving 4 bases unmatched. Per the germline V gene, CDR1 is SNHLY and CDR2 is FYNNEI. CDR3 bases: TGTGCCAGCAGCCGGGACAGGGTCGAAGCTTTCTTT. Its protein product is CASSRDRVEAFF.

This chain joins TRBV6-5 and TRBJ2-6; D gene ambiguous. The V end lost 7 bases, the J end lost 0 bases, and 4 bases lay between the germline ends. The length of the CDR3 is 13 residues. The germline V gene encodes CDR1 MNHEY and CDR2 SVGAGI. The CDR3 nucleotides read TGTGCCAGCACCAGCTCTGGGGCCAACGTCCTGACTTTC. Its translation is CASTSSGANVLTF.

The chain uses TRBV7-9 and TRBJ1-6; possible D gene TRBD1, 6 bases. CDR1 and CDR2 (germline): SEHNR, FQNEAQ (reference sequence). V was trimmed by 6 bases and J by 7 bases, leaving 13 bases between them. CDR3 size: 14 residues. The CDR3 region is CASRGGQGNSPLHF. DNA for the CDR3: TGTGCCAGCAGAGGTGGGCAGGGGAATTCACCCCTCCACTTT.